Below are 20 T cell receptor beta chains sequenced from a single sample in a study of T cell responses to AZD1222 COVID-19 vaccine. Sequencing used immunoSEQ multiplex PCR; TCRdb keeps in-frame clones, though not all of them. Found here are roughly 150,000 clones, approximately 90% of them singletons; the top ten hold 2.2%. This material consisted of peripheral blood, taken on day 0 of AZD1222 vaccination. These receptors originate from an adult in good health.

This chain connects TRBV7-9 to TRBJ2-1; D is unclear. Trimming removed 5 bases from V and 5 bases from J, with 19 bases in between. The CDR3 is 16 residues long. The germline V gene encodes CDR1 SEHNR and CDR2 FQNEAQ (reference sequence). Written as DNA, the CDR3 is TGTGCCAGCAGCCCGAGGCTAACGGTCGGCCACAATGAGCAGTTCTTC. It codes for CASSPRLTVGHNEQFF.

The chain employs TRBV5-1 and TRBJ1-1; D possibly corresponds to TRBD1 (5 bases). Trimming left V 0 bases short and J 11 bases short, with 11 bases between. The length of the CDR3 is 12 residues. The germline V gene has CDR1 SGHRS and CDR2 YFSETQ. CDR3 amino acids: CASSLGGGGAFF. In nucleotides, the CDR3 is TGCGCCAGCAGCTTGGGTGGGGGAGGCGCTTTCTTT.

The genes are TRBV6-5 and TRBJ2-1; TRBD2 matches at 13 bases. This CDR3 region has 16 residues. CDR1 and CDR2 from the germline V gene are MNHEY and SVGAGI. V lost 4 bases to trimming and J lost 8 bases; unmatched junction nucleotides: 8. This CDR3 reads CASSSLGLAGPHEQFF. CDR3 bases: TGTGCCAGCAGTTCGTTGGGACTAGCGGGACCCCATGAGCAGTTCTTC.

The chain employs TRBV7-2 and TRBJ2-7; no reliable D call. V lost 5 bases and J 3 bases, leaving 14 bases between the germline ends. There are 14 residues in the CDR3. Germline CDR1 SGHTA, CDR2 FQGNSA. Here the CDR3 reads CASSPYSGSYEQYF. The CDR3 region has the DNA TGTGCCAGCAGCCCGTACAGTGGCAGCTACGAGCAGTACTTC.

This clone was observed a few times. The chain employs TRBV19 and TRBJ1-2; 8 bases are a match to TRBD1. The germline gives CDR1 LNHDA, CDR2 SQIVND (reference sequence). CDR3 size: 16 residues. The V segment lost 8 bases and the J segment 2 bases; nucleotides outside the gene matches: 13. The CDR3 sequence is CASDVGRGRLNYGYTF. As DNA, the CDR3 is TGTGCCAGTGATGTTGGCAGGGGGCGTCTAAACTATGGCTACACCTTC.

The gene calls are TRBV6-2 or TRBV6-3 and TRBJ2-5, with TRBD1 matching 9 bases. The V segment lost 2 bases and the J segment 5 bases; nucleotides outside the gene matches: 6. The germline V gene has CDR1 MNHEY and CDR2 SVGEGT. This CDR3 has 15 amino acids. CDR3 loop: CASSYGGQGHETQYF. In DNA, the CDR3 is TGTGCCAGCAGTTACGGAGGACAGGGGCACGAGACCCAGTACTTC.

Here the CDR3 reads CASSRLEAPGELFF. In nucleotides, the CDR3 is TGTGCCAGCAGCAGACTCGAGGCGCCCGGGGAGCTGTTTTTT. The chain carries TRBV3-1 (or the pseudogene TRBV3-2) and TRBJ2-2; D unclear. CDR1 is LGHDT, CDR2 YNNKEL, per germline (reference sequence). The CDR3 has 14 residues. Trimming removed 5 bases at V and 6 bases at J, with 13 bases between.

The rearrangement links TRBV5-1 to TRBJ2-3; 10 bases map to TRBD2. CDR1 SGHRS and CDR2 YFSETQ come from the germline V gene. The CDR3 is 17 residues long. V gave up 1 base and J gave up 5 bases; unmatched junction bases: 10. In DNA, the CDR3 is TGCGCCAGCAGCTTGAGGACTAGCGGCTCGTCCGGAGATACGCAGTATTTT. It specifies CASSLRTSGSSGDTQYF.

J is TRBJ1-1 and V is TRBV10-2; no clear D. Germline assignment: CDR1 WSHSY and CDR2 SAAADI. This CDR3 is 12 amino acids long. V lost 3 bases, J lost 1 base, and 3 bases lay in between. The CDR3 loop reads CASSDPNTEAFF. In DNA, the CDR3 is TGCGCCAGCAGTGACCCGAACACTGAAGCTTTCTTT.

This chain links TRBV27 with TRBJ2-1; 8 bases agree with TRBD2. The CDR3 totals 14 residues. Germline trimming cut 2 bases from V and 9 bases from J; bases unmatched to any gene: 6. The germline gives CDR1 MNHEY, CDR2 SMNVEV (reference sequence). The CDR3 nucleotides are TGTGCCAGCAGTTTAAGCGGGAGATCAGGTGAGCAGTTCTTC. Its protein is CASSLSGRSGEQFF.

This clone was counted a single time. V is TRBV30 and J is TRBJ2-5; TRBD2 aligns across 9 bases. This CDR3 is built from 15 residues. Germline CDR1 and CDR2: GTSNPN and SVGIG (reference sequence). V was clipped by 0 bases and J by 3 bases; unmatched bases: 5. CDR3 sequence: CAWSVPSGMEETQYF. The CDR3 DNA is TGTGCCTGGAGTGTACCTAGCGGGATGGAAGAGACCCAGTACTTC.

This clone was seen more than once but under ten times. V gene TRBV4-3 combines with J gene TRBJ2-1; 12 nucleotides line up with TRBD2. CDR3 size: 16 residues. Per germline, CDR1 LGHNA and CDR2 YSLEER. V lost 1 base, J lost 7 bases, and 5 bases stayed unmatched. CDR3 DNA sequence: TGCGCCAGCAGCCAAGGACTAGCGGGAGAGTTTAATGAGCAGTTCTTC. It encodes CASSQGLAGEFNEQFF.

The chain combines TRBV15 with TRBJ1-1; D not certain. Germline CDR1 LNHNV, CDR2 YYDKDF (reference sequence). The CDR3 is 13 amino acids. V lost 1 base and J lost 3, with 6 bases in between. The CDR3 DNA follows: TGTGCCACCAGCAGAGGCGACGACACTGAAGCTTTCTTT. It specifies CATSRGDDTEAFF.

The chain has TRBV11-2 and TRBJ2-2; 8 positions agree with TRBD1. V lost 8 bases and J lost 4; bases outside the gene matches: 9. Germline values: CDR1 SGHAT, CDR2 FQNNGV. The CDR3 extends over 15 amino acids. The CDR3 is CASPKEQGGTGELFF. The CDR3 DNA follows: TGTGCCAGCCCTAAGGAACAGGGGGGCACCGGGGAGCTGTTTTTT.

This chain connects TRBV6-2 or TRBV6-3 to TRBJ1-3; no clear D. The CDR3 extends over 15 amino acids. Germline-derived CDR1 and CDR2 are MNHEY and SVGEGT. V was trimmed by 6 bases and J by 0 bases, leaving 12 bases between them. The CDR3 DNA reads TGTGCCAGCAGCAAGACCGCGAGCTCTGGAAACACCATATATTTT. Translated: CASSKTASSGNTIYF.

This sequence joins TRBV19 and TRBJ2-5; weak D call: TRBD2 (5 bases). CDR3 length: 13 amino acids. Germline CDR1 LNHDA, CDR2 SQIVND (reference sequence). Trimming pared 5 bases from V and 2 bases from J, leaving 9 bases between. In nucleotides, the CDR3 is TGTGCCAGTAGTTCAGGACTTCAAGAGACCCAGTACTTC. It specifies CASSSGLQETQYF.

V usage is TRBV7-9 and J usage is TRBJ1-6, with 8 bases identical to TRBD1. Germline CDR1 reads SEHNR; CDR2 reads FQNEAQ (reference sequence). V was clipped by 0 bases and J by 9 bases; unmatched bases: 4. This CDR3 has 15 amino acids. As DNA, the CDR3 is TGTGCCAGCAGCTTAGCGGCAGGGGGCACTTCACCCCTCCACTTT. This sequence encodes CASSLAAGGTSPLHF.

The chain uses TRBV28 and TRBJ2-5; 10 bases agree with TRBD2. Germline CDR1 MDHEN, CDR2 SYDVKM. Losses at the gene ends were 10 bases for V and 4 bases for J; bases not matched to a gene: 6. The CDR3 has 13 residues. The CDR3 sequence: CATERGGRETQYF. The CDR3, as DNA: TGTGCCACCGAGCGGGGGGGAAGAGAGACCCAGTACTTC. Drawing the rest from reference TRBV28 and TRBJ2-5, the complete variable domain is DVKVTQSSRYLVKRTGEKVFLECVQDMDHENMFWYRQDPGLGLRLIYFSYDVKMKEKGDIPEGYSVSREKKERFSLILESASTNQTSMYLCATERGGRETQYFGPGTRLLVL.

This sequence joins TRBV20-1 and TRBJ2-7, with a tentative D call TRBD2 (5 bases). Germline CDR1 DFQATT, CDR2 SNEGSKA (reference sequence). This CDR3 contains 15 residues. V lost 3 bases to trimming and J lost 5 bases, with 20 bases between them. Here the CDR3 reads CSASGLRGKIHEQYF. CDR3 nucleotides: TGCAGTGCTAGTGGCCTTCGGGGAAAAATCCACGAGCAGTACTTC.

V and J are TRBV11-1 and TRBJ2-1; 11 nucleotides agree with TRBD1. From germline, CDR1 is SGHAT and CDR2 FQDESV (reference sequence). This CDR3 spans 15 amino acids. Losses at the gene ends were 4 bases for V and 7 bases for J; bases not matched to a gene: 6. The CDR3 protein is CASSSDRGRGNEQFF. CDR3 DNA sequence: TGTGCCAGCAGCTCGGACAGGGGGCGCGGAAATGAGCAGTTCTTC. The variable domain in full, completed from reference TRBV11-1 and TRBJ2-1, reads EAEVAQSPRYKITEKSQAVAFWCDPISGHATLYWYRQILGQGPELLVQFQDESVVDDSQLPKDRFSAERLKGVDSTLKIQPAELGDSAMYLCASSSDRGRGNEQFFGPGTRLTVL.